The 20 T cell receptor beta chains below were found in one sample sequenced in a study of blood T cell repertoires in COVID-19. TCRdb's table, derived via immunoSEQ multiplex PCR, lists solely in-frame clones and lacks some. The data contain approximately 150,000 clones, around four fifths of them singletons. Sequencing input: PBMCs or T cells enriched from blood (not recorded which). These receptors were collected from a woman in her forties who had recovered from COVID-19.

The DNA for the CDR3 is TGTGCCAGCAGCCAAGAGCGTGGTCTAGCGGGAGTTTTCTACAATGAGCAGTTCTTC. Protein sequence: CASSQERGLAGVFYNEQFF. The rearrangement links TRBV3-1 (or the pseudogene TRBV3-2) to TRBJ2-1; 10 bases are shared with TRBD2. This CDR3 is 19 amino acids long. The ends lost 0 bases at V and 3 bases at J; junction bases unmatched: 11. Looked up from germline, CDR1 is LGHDT and CDR2 is YNNKEL (reference sequence).

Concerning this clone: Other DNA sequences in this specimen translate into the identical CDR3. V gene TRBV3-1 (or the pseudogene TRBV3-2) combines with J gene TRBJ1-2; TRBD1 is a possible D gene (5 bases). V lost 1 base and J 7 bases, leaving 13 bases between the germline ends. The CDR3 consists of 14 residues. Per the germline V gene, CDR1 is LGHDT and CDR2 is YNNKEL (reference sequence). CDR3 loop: CASSQGRQGGGYTF. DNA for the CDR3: TGTGCCAGCAGCCAAGGAAGGCAGGGTGGTGGCTACACCTTC.

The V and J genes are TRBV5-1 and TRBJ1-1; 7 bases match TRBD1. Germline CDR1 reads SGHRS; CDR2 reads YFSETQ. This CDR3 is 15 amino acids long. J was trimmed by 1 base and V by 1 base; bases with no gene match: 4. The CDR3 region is CASSLLGGTNTEAFF. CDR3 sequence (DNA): TGCGCCAGCAGCTTGTTAGGGGGCACGAACACTGAAGCTTTCTTT.

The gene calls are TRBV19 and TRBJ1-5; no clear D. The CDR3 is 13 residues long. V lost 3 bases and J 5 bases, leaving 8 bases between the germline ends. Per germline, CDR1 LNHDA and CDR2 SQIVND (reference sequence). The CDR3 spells CASSIAGDQPQHF. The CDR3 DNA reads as TGTGCCAGTAGTATTGCAGGCGATCAGCCCCAGCATTTT.

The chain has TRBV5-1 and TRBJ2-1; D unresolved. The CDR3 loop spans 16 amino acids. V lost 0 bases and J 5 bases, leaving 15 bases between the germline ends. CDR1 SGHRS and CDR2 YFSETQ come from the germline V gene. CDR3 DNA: TGCGCCAGCAGCTTGGCTCCCCCCCACACAGACAATGAGCAGTTCTTC. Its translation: CASSLAPPHTDNEQFF.

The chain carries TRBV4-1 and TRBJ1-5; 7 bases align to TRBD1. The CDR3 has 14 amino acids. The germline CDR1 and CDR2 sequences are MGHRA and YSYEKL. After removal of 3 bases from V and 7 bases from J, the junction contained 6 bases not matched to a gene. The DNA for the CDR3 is TGCGCCAGCAGCCAGACAGGGTCTGGACAGCCCCAGCATTTT. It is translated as CASSQTGSGQPQHF.

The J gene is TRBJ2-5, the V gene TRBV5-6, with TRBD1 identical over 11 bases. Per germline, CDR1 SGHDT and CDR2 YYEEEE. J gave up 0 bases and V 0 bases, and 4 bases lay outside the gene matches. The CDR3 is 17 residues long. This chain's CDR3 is CASSLASGQGDQETQYF. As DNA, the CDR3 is TGTGCCAGCAGCTTGGCATCGGGACAGGGGGACCAAGAGACCCAGTACTTC.

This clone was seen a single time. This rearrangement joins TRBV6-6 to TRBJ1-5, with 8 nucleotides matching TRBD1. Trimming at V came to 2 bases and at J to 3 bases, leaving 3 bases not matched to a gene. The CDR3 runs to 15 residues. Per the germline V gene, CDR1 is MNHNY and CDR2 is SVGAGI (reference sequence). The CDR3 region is CASSYMTGVNQPQHF. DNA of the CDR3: TGTGCCAGCAGTTACATGACAGGGGTCAATCAGCCCCAGCATTTT.

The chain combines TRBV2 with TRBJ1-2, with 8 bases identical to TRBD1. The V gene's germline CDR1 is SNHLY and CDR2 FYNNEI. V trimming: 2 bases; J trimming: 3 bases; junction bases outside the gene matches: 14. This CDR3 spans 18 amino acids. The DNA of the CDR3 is TGTGCCAGCAGTGAACCCAGGGGGCTGCCCGGACGGGACTATGGCTACACCTTC. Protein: CASSEPRGLPGRDYGYTF. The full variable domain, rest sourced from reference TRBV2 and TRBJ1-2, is EPEVTQTPSHQVTQMGQEVILRCVPISNHLYFYWYRQILGQKVEFLVSFYNNEISEKSEIFDDQFSVERPDGSNFTLKIRSTKLEDSAMYFCASSEPRGLPGRDYGYTFGSGTRLTVV.

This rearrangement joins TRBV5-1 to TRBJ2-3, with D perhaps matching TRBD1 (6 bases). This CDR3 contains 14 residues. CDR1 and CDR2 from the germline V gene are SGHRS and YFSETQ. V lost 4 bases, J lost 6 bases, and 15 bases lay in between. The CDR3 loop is CASSTGQFGDTQYF. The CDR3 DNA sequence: TGCGCCAGCAGCACTGGACAGTTCGGTGATACGCAGTATTTT. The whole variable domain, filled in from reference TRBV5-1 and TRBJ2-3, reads KAGVTQTPRYLIKTRGQQVTLSCSPISGHRSVSWYQQTPGQGLQFLFEYFSETQRNKGNFPGRFSGRQFSNSRSEMNVSTLELGDSALYLCASSTGQFGDTQYFGPGTRLTVL.

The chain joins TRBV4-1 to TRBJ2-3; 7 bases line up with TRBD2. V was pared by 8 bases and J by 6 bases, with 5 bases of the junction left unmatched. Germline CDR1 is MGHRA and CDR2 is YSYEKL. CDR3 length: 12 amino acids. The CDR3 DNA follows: TGCGCCAGCCGGGGGGACCGGGATACGCAGTATTTT. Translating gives CASRGDRDTQYF.

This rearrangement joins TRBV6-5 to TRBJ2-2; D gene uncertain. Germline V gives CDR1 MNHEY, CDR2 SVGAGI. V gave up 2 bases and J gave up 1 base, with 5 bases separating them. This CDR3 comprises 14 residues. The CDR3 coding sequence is TGTGCCAGCAGTTACGTCATGAACACCGGGGAGCTGTTTTTT. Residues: CASSYVMNTGELFF.

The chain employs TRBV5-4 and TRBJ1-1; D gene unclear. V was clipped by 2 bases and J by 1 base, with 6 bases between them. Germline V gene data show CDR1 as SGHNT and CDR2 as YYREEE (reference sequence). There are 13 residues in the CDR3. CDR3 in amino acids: CASSFGQNTEAFF. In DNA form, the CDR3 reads TGTGCCAGCAGCTTCGGTCAGAACACTGAAGCTTTCTTT. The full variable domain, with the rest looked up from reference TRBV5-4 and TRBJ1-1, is ETGVTQSPTHLIKTRGQQVTLRCSSQSGHNTVSWYQQALGQGPQFIFQYYREEENGRGNFPPRFSGLQFPNYSSELNVNALELDDSALYLCASSFGQNTEAFFGQGTRLTVV.

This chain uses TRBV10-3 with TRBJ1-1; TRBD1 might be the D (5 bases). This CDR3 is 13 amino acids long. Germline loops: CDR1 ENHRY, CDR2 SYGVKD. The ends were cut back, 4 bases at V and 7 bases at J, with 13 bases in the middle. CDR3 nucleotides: TGTGCCATCAGTGTCGGGCAGGGCGGTGAAGCTTTCTTT. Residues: CAISVGQGGEAFF.

CDR3 nucleotide sequence: TGTGCCAGCAGTGAGTACACCAATGGCTACACCTTC. Encoded protein: CASSEYTNGYTF. This sequence joins TRBV2 and TRBJ1-2; D not certain. V lost 3 bases and J 6 bases, leaving 8 bases between the germline ends. CDR3 length equals 12 residues. CDR1 is SNHLY, CDR2 FYNNEI, per germline. Full variable domain (outside the CDR3, taken from reference TRBV2 and TRBJ1-2): EPEVTQTPSHQVTQMGQEVILRCVPISNHLYFYWYRQILGQKVEFLVSFYNNEISEKSEIFDDQFSVERPDGSNFTLKIRSTKLEDSAMYFCASSEYTNGYTFGSGTRLTVV.

The CDR3 loop reads CASSQERVSGNTIYF. The CDR3 DNA follows: TGTGCCAGCAGCCAAGAAAGAGTCTCTGGAAACACCATATATTTT. The chain links TRBV3-1 (or the pseudogene TRBV3-2) to TRBJ1-3; the D is unclear. The CDR3 has 15 amino acids. Germline V gives CDR1 LGHDT, CDR2 YNNKEL (reference sequence). V lost 0 bases to trimming and J lost 0 bases, with 6 bases between them.

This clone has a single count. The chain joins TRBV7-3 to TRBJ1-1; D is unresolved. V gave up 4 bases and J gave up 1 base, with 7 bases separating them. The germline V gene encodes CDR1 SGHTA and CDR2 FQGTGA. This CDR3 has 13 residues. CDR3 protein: CASSSRANTEAFF. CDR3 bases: TGTGCCAGCAGCTCGCGGGCGAACACTGAAGCTTTCTTT.

CDR3 sequence: CASSEALAGTDTQYF. The CDR3 DNA sequence: TGTGCCAGCAGTGAAGCGCTTGCAGGCACAGATACGCAGTATTTT. The chain recombines TRBV2 with TRBJ2-3; D remains ambiguous. The length of the CDR3 is 15 residues. Trimming took 0 bases from V and 1 from J, leaving 8 bases between them. Germline assignment: CDR1 SNHLY and CDR2 FYNNEI.

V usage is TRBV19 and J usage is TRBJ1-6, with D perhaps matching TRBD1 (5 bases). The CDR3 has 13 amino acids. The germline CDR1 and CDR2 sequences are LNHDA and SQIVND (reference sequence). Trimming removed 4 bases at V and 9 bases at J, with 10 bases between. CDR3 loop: CASSTERGSPLHF. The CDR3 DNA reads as TGTGCCAGTAGTACCGAAAGGGGTTCACCCCTCCACTTT.

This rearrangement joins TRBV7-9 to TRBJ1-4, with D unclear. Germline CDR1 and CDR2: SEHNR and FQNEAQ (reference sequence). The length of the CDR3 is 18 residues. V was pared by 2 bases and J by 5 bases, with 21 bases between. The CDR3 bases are TGTGCCAGCAGCTTAAACAGTTTCGGTCCCCCTGGGAATGAAAAACTGTTTTTT. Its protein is CASSLNSFGPPGNEKLFF.